This T cell receptor beta chain originates from a study of metastatic and nonmetastatic thyroid tumors. Study in general: It was across blood and tumor or nodule tissue from malignant and benign thyroid patients that repertoires were compared. Points from the study as a whole: Benign nodules reportedly had significantly lower TCR beta diversity than malignant thyroid tumors in blood and tumor.

Ahead of thyroid surgery, no patient had received treatment of any kind. Authors' processing steps: Clinicopathological groups supplied CDR3 differences that were used to build a distant-metastasis classifier for papillary thyroid cancer. TCRdb reprocessed the PCR reads using MiXCR. The V and J calls and clone size come from TCRdb's table, not from the authors' own analysis. The sample has about 64,000 clones; about 17% are singletons. The sample holds a few counts of this clone. Its matching antigen is unknown. It may be a read error: a sequence one base away is much more abundant. The junction had 10 bases not matched to a gene; V was cut back by 6 bases and J by 6 bases. CDR1 KGHDR and CDR2 SFDVKD come from the germline V gene. The CDR3 has 15 residues.

This chain links TRBV24-1 with TRBJ2-1, with 7 bases lining up with TRBD1. This TCR was recovered from a male donor with papillary thyroid cancer or a benign thyroid nodule (not recorded which). Some clones in this sample may be carry-over from other donors' samples. The sequencing sample was made of blood. CDR3 sequence reads: CATSYLGQEFNEQFF. As DNA, the CDR3 is TGTGCCACCAGTTACTTAGGACAGGAGTTCAATGAGCAGTTCTTC.